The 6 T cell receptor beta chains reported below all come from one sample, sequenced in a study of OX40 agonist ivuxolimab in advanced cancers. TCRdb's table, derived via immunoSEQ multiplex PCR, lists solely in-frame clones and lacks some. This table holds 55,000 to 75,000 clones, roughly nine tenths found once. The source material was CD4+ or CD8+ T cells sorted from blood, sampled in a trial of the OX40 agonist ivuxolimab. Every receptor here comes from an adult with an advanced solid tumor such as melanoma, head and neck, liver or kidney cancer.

The CDR3 coding sequence is TGTGCCAGCAGCGTAGAAGAGGACATGAACACTGAAGCTTTCTTT. It is translated as CASSVEEDMNTEAFF. This chain links TRBV9 with TRBJ1-1; D is possibly TRBD1 (5 bases). The ends were cut back, 0 bases at V and 0 bases at J, with 9 bases in the middle. CDR3 size: 15 residues. Germline-derived CDR1 and CDR2 are SGDLS and YYNGEE.

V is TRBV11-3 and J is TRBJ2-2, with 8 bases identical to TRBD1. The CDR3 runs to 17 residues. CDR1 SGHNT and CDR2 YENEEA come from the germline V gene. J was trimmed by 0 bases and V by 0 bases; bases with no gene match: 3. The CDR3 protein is CASSLDAGGANTGELFF. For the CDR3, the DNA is TGTGCCAGCAGCTTAGATGCAGGGGGCGCGAACACCGGGGAGCTGTTTTTT.

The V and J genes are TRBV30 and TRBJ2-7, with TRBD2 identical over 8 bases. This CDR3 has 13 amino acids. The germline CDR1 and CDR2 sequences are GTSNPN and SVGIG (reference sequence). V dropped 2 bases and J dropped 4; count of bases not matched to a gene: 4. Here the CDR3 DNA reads TGTGCCTGGAGTCCGGGACTAGGGTACGAGCAGTACTTC. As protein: CAWSPGLGYEQYF.

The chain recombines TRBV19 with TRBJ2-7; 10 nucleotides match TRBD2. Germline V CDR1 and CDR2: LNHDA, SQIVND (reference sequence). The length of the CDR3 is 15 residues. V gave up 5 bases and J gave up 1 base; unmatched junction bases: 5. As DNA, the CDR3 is TGTGCCAGTAGTTTTGGACTAGCGGAGTCCTACGAGCAGTACTTC. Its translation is CASSFGLAESYEQYF. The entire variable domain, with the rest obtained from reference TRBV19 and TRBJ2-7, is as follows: DGGITQSPKYLFRKEGQNVTLSCEQNLNHDAMYWYRQDPGQGLRLIYYSQIVNDFQKGDIAEGYSVSREKKESFPLTVTSAQKNPTAFYLCASSFGLAESYEQYFGPGTRLTVT.

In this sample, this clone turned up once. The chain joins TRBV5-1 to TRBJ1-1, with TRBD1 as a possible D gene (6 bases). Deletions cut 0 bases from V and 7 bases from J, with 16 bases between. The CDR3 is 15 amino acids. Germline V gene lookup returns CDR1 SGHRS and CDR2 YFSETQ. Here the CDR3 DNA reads TGCGCCAGCAGCTTGGCGGTCGGGGGCGGAGATGAAGCTTTCTTT. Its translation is CASSLAVGGGDEAFF. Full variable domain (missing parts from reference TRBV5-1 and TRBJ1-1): KAGVTQTPRYLIKTRGQQVTLSCSPISGHRSVSWYQQTPGQGLQFLFEYFSETQRNKGNFPGRFSGRQFSNSRSEMNVSTLELGDSALYLCASSLAVGGGDEAFFGQGTRLTVV.

CDR3 sequence: CASSLGPGSGNTIYF. The CDR3 nucleotides read TGTGCCAGCAGCTTGGGGCCGGGCTCTGGAAACACCATATATTTT. The gene calls are TRBV5-6 and TRBJ1-3, with no clear D. Per the germline V gene, CDR1 is SGHDT and CDR2 is YYEEEE. The CDR3 contains 15 residues. The V end lost 0 bases, the J end lost 0 bases, and 7 bases lay between the germline ends.